This T cell receptor delta chain was sequenced during a study of gamma-delta chains in newborns, infants, children. At the level of the study: Polyclonal expansion of innate γδ T cells after birth follows microbial exposure.

By share of the sample, this clone is medium-sized. The CDR3 length is 18 residues. CDR1 is GEAIGNYY and CDR2 is EKD in the germline V gene. V dropped 2 bases and J dropped 1; count of bases not matched to a gene: 10. TCRdb re-called the reads through CATT. Of 10,000 to 13,000 delta-chain clones listed, approximately 9.5% are singletons. What was sequenced was blood. The receptor was derived from a child who was a newborn, infant or young child, either healthy, febrile or measles-vaccinated (not recorded which). This chain joins TRDV2 and TRDJ2; the match to TRDD3 covers 9 bases. This chain's CDR3 is CACDKLGDTRGLTAQLFF. As DNA, the CDR3 is TGTGCCTGTGACAAACTCGGGGATACGAGGGGTTTGACAGCACAACTCTTCTTT.